The present T cell receptor beta chain was sequenced within a study of identifying expanded T cells in peripheral blood. Points from the study as a whole: Variance in clone template counts between roughly 2-week samples significantly increased with total template count across all healthy donors.

To note about this clone: Its antigen is still unknown.

V was shortened by 5 bases and J by 2 bases, with 7 bases between the two germline ends. This CDR3 has 12 amino acids. The germline CDR1 and CDR2 sequences are MNHEY and SVGAGI. Produced via immunoSEQ multiplex PCR; TCRdb's table is partial and in-frame only. The sample carries about 90,000 clones, about 85% recorded once. The TCR sequence derives from a person aged 18 to 70 in good health. The rearrangement links TRBV6-5 to TRBJ2-7; no definite D call. Material for sequencing was blood. The CDR3 reads CASSPTAYEQYF. The CDR3 DNA sequence: TGTGCCAGCAGTCCCACTGCCTACGAGCAGTACTTC.